What follows are 10 T cell receptor beta chains derived from one specimen sequenced in a study of blood T cell repertoires in COVID-19. Sequencing used immunoSEQ multiplex PCR; TCRdb keeps in-frame clones, though not all of them. Altogether about 200,000 clones are present, roughly nine tenths being singletons, with the ten largest covering 20% to 25%. Source material: peripheral blood. All receptors come from a man aged 60 to 75 with active or convalescent COVID-19.

The rearrangement links TRBV19 to TRBJ1-1; TRBD1 aligns across 12 bases. The CDR3 is 20 residues long. The V segment lost 2 bases and the J segment 6 bases; nucleotides outside the gene matches: 19. Germline loops: CDR1 LNHDA, CDR2 SQIVND (reference sequence). The CDR3, as DNA: TGTGCCAGTAGTATATTGGTTGGCGGGACAGGGGGCAGATTCGCCTCTGAAGCTTTCTTT. Its translation: CASSILVGGTGGRFASEAFF.

The V call is TRBV9, the J call TRBJ1-3; 10 nucleotides match TRBD1. This CDR3 has 16 amino acids. The trim removed 4 bases at V and 2 bases at J, leaving 6 bases unmatched. Germline V lookup: CDR1 SGDLS, CDR2 YYNGEE. The CDR3 nucleotides read TGTGCCAGCAGCATAAGACAGGGGGCGCCTGGAAACACCATATATTTT. Translated: CASSIRQGAPGNTIYF.

V gene TRBV5-1 combines with J gene TRBJ2-3, with D perhaps TRBD2 (6 bases). This CDR3 has 13 residues. Per germline, CDR1 SGHRS and CDR2 YFSETQ. With 1 base removed from V and 4 bases from J, the gap between germline ends came to 7 bases. CDR3 amino acids: CASSLWGADTQYF. Here the CDR3 DNA reads TGCGCCAGCAGCTTGTGGGGGGCAGATACGCAGTATTTT. Combining the CDR3 with reference TRBV5-1 and TRBJ2-3 gives the whole variable domain KAGVTQTPRYLIKTRGQQVTLSCSPISGHRSVSWYQQTPGQGLQFLFEYFSETQRNKGNFPGRFSGRQFSNSRSEMNVSTLELGDSALYLCASSLWGADTQYFGPGTRLTVL.

The rearrangement joins TRBV5-1 to TRBJ1-6; 8 positions agree with TRBD1. V lost 4 bases, J lost 8 bases, and 8 bases stayed unmatched. This CDR3 comprises 15 residues. Germline V gives CDR1 SGHRS, CDR2 YFSETQ. DNA for the CDR3: TGCGCCAGCAGCATCAAAGGACAGGGTGATTCACCCCTCCACTTT. Its translation is CASSIKGQGDSPLHF.

The V and J genes are TRBV6-5 and TRBJ2-4; TRBD1 agrees at 8 bases. The CDR3 totals 13 residues. The V gene end was trimmed by 8 bases and the J gene end by 6 bases; junction bases not matched to a gene: 6. Per the germline V gene, CDR1 is MNHEY and CDR2 is SVGAGI. The CDR3 DNA reads as TGTGCCAGCGGCGGACAGGGAATAAACATTCAGTACTTC. Its translation: CASGGQGINIQYF.

The V and J genes are TRBV7-2 and TRBJ2-7; 8 bases align to TRBD1. The CDR3 is made up of 16 amino acids. Germline trimming cut 2 bases from V and 3 bases from J; bases unmatched to any gene: 9. Germline assignment: CDR1 SGHTA and CDR2 FQGNSA. CDR3: CASSLTSGTGYYEQYF. The CDR3 nucleotides are TGTGCCAGCAGCTTAACTTCCGGGACAGGCTACTACGAGCAGTACTTC. Full variable domain (missing parts from reference TRBV7-2 and TRBJ2-7): GAGVSQSPSNKVTEKGKDVELRCDPISGHTALYWYRQSLGQGLEFLIYFQGNSAPDKSGLPSDRFSAERTGGSVSTLTIQRTQQEDSAVYLCASSLTSGTGYYEQYFGPGTRLTVT.

V and J are TRBV21-1 and TRBJ1-1; TRBD1 is taken as the D call from the table, unchecked against the DNA. TRBV21-1 has pseudogene status. This CDR3 spans 14 amino acids. In DNA form, the CDR3 reads TGTGCCAGCAGCAGACAGGGGTTGAACACTGAAGCTTTCTTT. Its translation is CASSRQGLNTEAFF.

The V and J genes are TRBV5-1 and TRBJ2-2, with TRBD1 as a possible D gene (6 bases). The ends were cut back, 6 bases at V and 7 bases at J, with 16 bases in the middle. The CDR3 runs to 14 residues. CDR1 is SGHRS, CDR2 YFSETQ, per germline. CDR3: CASKSGVTGGELFF. The CDR3 region has the DNA TGCGCCAGCAAGTCAGGGGTAACAGGCGGGGAGCTGTTTTTT.

The chain is built from TRBV11-2 and TRBJ2-5; 9 bases are shared with TRBD2. The J segment lost 8 bases and the V segment lost 2 bases, leaving 18 bases of the junction unmatched. CDR1 is SGHAT, CDR2 FQNNGV, per germline. The CDR3 has 18 amino acids. The CDR3: CASSLRVRGAGGQGTQYF. The DNA for the CDR3 is TGTGCCAGCAGCTTAAGGGTGCGCGGAGCGGGGGGCCAGGGAACCCAGTACTTC.

This clone was detected once. V usage is TRBV2 and J usage is TRBJ2-3, with 9 bases lining up with TRBD2. V was clipped by 3 bases and J by 2 bases; unmatched bases: 6. This CDR3 contains 16 residues. The V gene's germline CDR1 is SNHLY and CDR2 FYNNEI. The CDR3 nucleotides read TGTGCCAGCAGTGAGGCTAGCGGGACTAACACAGATACGCAGTATTTT. Amino acid sequence: CASSEASGTNTDTQYF.